This T cell receptor (beta chain) was sequenced during a study of blood T cell repertoires in COVID-19. Study-wide context: COVID-19 samples collected from the United States, Italy and Spain covered acute and convalescent phases.

Germline assignment: CDR1 GTSNPN and CDR2 SVGIG (reference sequence). V was pared by 4 bases and J by 4 bases, with 14 bases between. The CDR3 covers 13 residues. As processed by the authors: Quantification of nucleated cells was approximated via reference gene primer amplification. Profiled with immunoSEQ multiplex PCR; TCRdb holds only in-frame clones, not every one. V and J calls and clone size come straight from that table; D and trimming were deduced from the DNA. The sample lists approximately 75,000 clones, around 80% occurring once. This clonotype was obtained from a man in his fifties with COVID-19, enrolled during active disease. The sequenced sample consisted of peripheral blood. This chain uses TRBV30 with TRBJ2-7; D gene unclear. The CDR3 DNA reads TGTGCCTGGACATCGTCCAAGCTGTACGAGCAGTACTTC. It yields the protein CAWTSSKLYEQYF.